The 7 T cell receptor beta chains listed next were all sequenced from one sample in a study of molecular identifiers for immune sequencing clone quantification. TCRdb ran MiXCR on the PCR reads and lists one entry per CDR3 protein. Of about 12,000 distinct CDR3 sequences in the sample, roughly 16% are singletons; the top ten hold under 2%. Sequences were obtained from naive CD8+ T cells from blood, with Jurkat cell RNA spiked in. Subset in this sample: FACS-sorted CD8+CD4-CCR7+CD45RA+ naive T cells. The receptor set was obtained from a human donor in good health. Some libraries in this study had Jurkat cell RNA spiked in.

Notes on this clonotype: A much larger clone is a single base away; this may be a read error. The chain links TRBV7-6 to TRBJ1-1; tentatively, D is TRBD1 (5 bases). V gave up 2 bases and J gave up 4 bases, with 11 bases separating them. The CDR3 consists of 14 residues. CDR1 SGHVS and CDR2 FNYEAQ come from the germline V gene. Here the CDR3 reads CASSLSRASTEAFF. The CDR3 DNA is TGTGCCAGCAGCTTATCCAGGGCGAGCACTGAAGCTTTCTTT.

This clonotype was seen only a few times. Relative to the germline gene, one junction end is altered; a read error may explain this. J is TRBJ1-1 and V is TRBV27; unclear D gene. The CDR3 is 15 residues long. The germline V gene has CDR1 MNHEY and CDR2 SMNVEV (reference sequence). In nucleotides, the CDR3 is TGTGCCGGCAGTTTATCACCCGGCTCGGACACTGAAGCTTTCTTT. Its translation is CAGSLSPGSDTEAFF.

This clonotype was detected ten times or more. This chain links TRBV4-1 with TRBJ2-3; either TRBD1 or TRBD2 may supply D (5 bases each). CDR1 and CDR2 (germline): MGHRA, YSYEKL. The CDR3 length is 17 residues. Trimming left V 5 bases short and J 2 bases short, with 20 bases between. The CDR3 sequence: CASSYETGLSATDTQYF. The CDR3 region has the DNA TGCGCCAGCAGCTATGAAACGGGGCTCTCGGCCACAGATACGCAGTATTTT.

Details on this clonotype: This clone may be a read error of a much larger clone one base away. The chain couples TRBV20-1 to TRBJ2-1; D remains ambiguous. The V and J ends lost 7 bases and 0 bases respectively, with 13 bases between them. CDR1 and CDR2 (germline): DFQATT, SNEGSKA (reference sequence). The CDR3 has 14 residues. As DNA, the CDR3 is TGCAGTGTTCAATCGGGCTACTCCTACAATGAGCAGTTCTTC. Translation: CSVQSGYSYNEQFF.

At least ten counts were recorded for this clonotype. CDR3 in amino acids: CASSAQAADTQYF. The DNA of the CDR3 is TGTGCCAGCAGTGCCCAAGCGGCAGATACGCAGTATTTT. The rearrangement joins TRBV27 to TRBJ2-3; the D gene is possibly TRBD2 (5 bases). The CDR3 is 13 residues long. Germline V gives CDR1 MNHEY, CDR2 SMNVEV (reference sequence). Trimming removed 5 bases at V and 4 bases at J, with 10 bases between.

The table lists this clonotype with many counts. This chain's CDR3 is CAGDSSFTDTQYF. CDR3 in DNA: TGTGCCGGGGACAGTAGCTTCACAGATACGCAGTATTTT. J is TRBJ2-3 and V is TRBV27; 7 bases fit TRBD1. The V gene's germline CDR1 is MNHEY and CDR2 SMNVEV (reference sequence). The V segment lost 11 bases and the J segment 2 bases; nucleotides outside the gene matches: 7. This CDR3 is built from 13 residues.

Concerning this clonotype: This may stem from a read error, because a much larger clone lies one nucleotide away. J is TRBJ1-1 and V is TRBV30; no clear D gene. The length of the CDR3 is 13 residues. The ends were cut back, 5 bases at V and 1 base at J, with 11 bases in the middle. Germline V gene sequence: CDR1 GTSNPN, CDR2 SVGIG (reference sequence). CDR3 nucleotides: TGTGCCTGGGAAGGCCTGGAGAACACTGAAGCTTTCTTT. Amino acids: CAWEGLENTEAFF.